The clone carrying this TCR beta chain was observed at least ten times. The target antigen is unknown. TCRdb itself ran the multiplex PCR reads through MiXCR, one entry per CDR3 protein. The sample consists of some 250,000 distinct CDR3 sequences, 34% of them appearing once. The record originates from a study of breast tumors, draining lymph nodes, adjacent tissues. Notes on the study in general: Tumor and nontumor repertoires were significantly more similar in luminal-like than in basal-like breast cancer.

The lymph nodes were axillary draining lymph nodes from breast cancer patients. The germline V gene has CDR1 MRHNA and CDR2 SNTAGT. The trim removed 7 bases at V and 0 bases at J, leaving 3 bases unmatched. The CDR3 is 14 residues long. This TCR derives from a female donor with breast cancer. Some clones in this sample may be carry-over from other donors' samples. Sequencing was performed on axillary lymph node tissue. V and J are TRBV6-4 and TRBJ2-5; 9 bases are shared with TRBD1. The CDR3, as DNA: TGTGCCAGCAAAGGGACAGGGAACCAAGAGACCCAGTACTTC. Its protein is CASKGTGNQETQYF.